This T cell receptor beta chain was identified during a study of patients and donors after allogeneic stem cell transplantation. The ends were cut back, 1 base at V and 5 bases at J, with 16 bases in the middle. This CDR3 has 16 residues. Germline assignment: CDR1 LGHNT and CDR2 FRNRAP. TCRdb processed the RT-PCR reads anew with MiXCR; each CDR3 protein has one entry. The sample contains 800,000 to 1,000,000 distinct CDR3 sequences, roughly 18% of which appear only once. This clonotype was observed a few times. This receptor was obtained from a human donor who was either an allogeneic HSCT recipient or a stem cell or donor lymphocyte infusion donor (not recorded which). It is not recorded whose cells these are; they may come from a transplant donor. The gene calls are TRBV12-5 and TRBJ2-3; D may be TRBD2 (5 bases). The sequenced material came from blood, either unsorted or a sorted T cell fraction (not recorded which). The CDR3 reads CASGLGSRGDGDTQYF. The CDR3 bases are TGTGCTAGTGGTTTGGGATCTCGGGGAGATGGAGATACGCAGTATTTT.